The sequence of this T cell receptor (beta chain) was determined in a study of blood T cell repertoires in COVID-19. Some clones are missing from TCRdb's copy, which holds only in-frame ones; the method was immunoSEQ multiplex PCR. The table records 300,000 to 400,000 clones, 80% to 90% of them present only once. This CDR3 has 14 residues. With 5 bases removed from V and 8 bases from J, the gap between germline ends came to 16 bases. Germline CDR1 and CDR2: SGHTA and FQGTGA. The sample consisted of peripheral blood. The sequence derives from a woman between 50 and 59 years old who had recovered from COVID-19. The chain joins TRBV7-3 to TRBJ2-1; TRBD1 is a possible D gene (6 bases). The CDR3 spells CASSPGAAGDEQFF. CDR3 bases: TGTGCCAGCAGCCCTGGAGCAGCAGGGGATGAGCAGTTCTTC. The full variable domain, with the rest looked up from reference TRBV7-3 and TRBJ2-1, is GAGVSQTPSNKVTEKGKYVELRCDPISGHTALYWYRQSLGQGPEFLIYFQGTGAADDSGLPNDRFFAVRPEGSVSTLKIQRTERGDSAVYLCASSPGAAGDEQFFGPGTRLTVL.